This T cell receptor (beta chain) comes out of a study of blood T cell repertoires in COVID-19. For the study at large: Samples came from the United States, Italy and Spain, spanning acute and convalescent COVID-19. From T cells, B-cell-depleted T cells, or PBMCs came the material, which was cDNA or gDNA.

Germline-derived CDR1 and CDR2 are LNHDA and SQIVND (reference sequence). The trim removed 10 bases at V and 2 bases at J, leaving 17 bases unmatched. This CDR3 comprises 19 residues. Sequencing was performed with immunoSEQ multiplex PCR; in TCRdb, only in-frame clones are kept and a portion is missing. The table includes around 190,000 clones, 65% to 80% detected once. The study assigned cohorts using participant-reported clinical history. This clone was seen more than once but under ten times. Sequenced material: PBMCs or T cells enriched from blood (not recorded which). The sequence derives from a woman in her 50s with acute COVID-19. The V call is TRBV19, the J call TRBJ2-5, with 15 bases lining up with TRBD2. The CDR3 loop is CATSHLGTSGGRGQETQYF. The CDR3 region has the DNA TGTGCCACTAGCCACCTCGGGACTAGCGGGGGGCGGGGTCAAGAGACCCAGTACTTC.